This TCR beta chain derives from a study of T cell responses to AZD1222 COVID-19 vaccine. The study's findings and limits: It was only 6 or 7 AZD1222 recipients who were seropositive at baseline. After the peak T cell response, and only then, were repertoires sampled. White British ancestry dominated among donors, who included more females, and clonal diversity was possibly underestimated.

Trimming at V came to 6 bases and at J to 6 bases, leaving 4 bases not matched to a gene. This CDR3 comprises 14 residues. Per the germline V gene, CDR1 is KGHSH and CDR2 is LQKENI. As concerns this clone: Its antigen is not known.

Assay used: immunoSEQ multiplex PCR; TCRdb lists only in-frame clones, some missing. In the table there are about 150,000 clones, around 92% of which are singletons. The specimen was peripheral blood, collected on day 0 of AZD1222 vaccination. The chain has TRBV18 and TRBJ2-1; 11 bases are shared with TRBD1. This TCR was recovered from an adult in good health. The CDR3 DNA follows: TGTGCCAGCTCCGGACAGGGGGCTACCAATGAGCAGTTCTTC. It is translated as CASSGQGATNEQFF.